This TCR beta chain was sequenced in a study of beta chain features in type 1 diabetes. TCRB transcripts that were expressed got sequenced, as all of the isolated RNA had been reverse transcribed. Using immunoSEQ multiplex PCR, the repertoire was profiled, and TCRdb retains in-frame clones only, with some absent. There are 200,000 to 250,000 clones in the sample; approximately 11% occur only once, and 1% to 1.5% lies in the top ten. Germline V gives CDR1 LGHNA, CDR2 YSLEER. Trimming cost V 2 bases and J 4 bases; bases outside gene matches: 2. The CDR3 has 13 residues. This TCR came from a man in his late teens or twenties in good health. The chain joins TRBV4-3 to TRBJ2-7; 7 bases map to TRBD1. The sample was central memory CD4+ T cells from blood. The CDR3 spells CASSQQTGYEQYF. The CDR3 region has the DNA TGCGCCAGCAGCCAACAGACAGGGTACGAGCAGTACTTC.